The clone carrying this T cell receptor (beta chain) was counted at least ten times. Its antigen is still unknown. TCRdb independently ran MiXCR on the multiplex PCR reads; one entry per CDR3 protein. Of about 120,000 distinct CDR3 sequences in the sample, 15% to 20% were seen once. This specimen comes from a study of breast tumors, draining lymph nodes, adjacent tissues. General study results and limits: Tumor T cell lymph node origin was a supported hypothesis, not proven. Tumor and nontumor repertoires were significantly more similar in luminal-like than in basal-like breast cancer.

Samples came from axillary lymph nodes draining the breast cancer. The CDR3 is made up of 15 amino acids. In germline, CDR1 is SEHNR, CDR2 FQNEAQ (reference sequence). V lost 3 bases, J lost 5 bases, and 15 bases lay in between. The TCR comes from a female donor with breast cancer. Some clones in this sample may be carry-over from other donors' samples. Sequencing input: axillary lymph node tissue. The chain couples TRBV7-9 to TRBJ2-3; D tentatively reads TRBD1 or TRBD2 (5 bases each). The CDR3 region is CASSFISLRGDTQYF. CDR3 bases: TGTGCCAGCAGCTTTATCTCTCTGAGGGGAGATACGCAGTATTTT.